Described below is a single T cell receptor beta chain sequence and its context. Antigen specificity is unknown. Using immunoSEQ multiplex PCR, the repertoire was profiled, and TCRdb retains in-frame clones only, with some absent. The sample has 75,000 to 80,000 clones; around 84% are singletons. The data stem from a study of T cells in localized non-small cell lung cancer. Regarding the study as a whole: Median detection of top 100 tumor clones in adjacent lung was 57 clones. Uninvolved adjacent lung showed the highest T cell clonality, exceeding tumor.

Looked up from germline, CDR1 is MNHEY and CDR2 is SMNVEV (reference sequence). V shed 2 bases and J shed 10 bases, with 14 bases lying between them. The CDR3 has 13 amino acids. The starting material was peripheral blood, obtained before any cancer treatment. This receptor was obtained from a female donor aged 60 or older with stage I lung adenocarcinoma. The chain combines TRBV27 with TRBJ1-1; D gene ambiguous. CDR3 region: CASSLEAGRGAFF. In DNA, the CDR3 is TGTGCCAGCAGTTTAGAAGCCGGCAGAGGAGCTTTCTTT.